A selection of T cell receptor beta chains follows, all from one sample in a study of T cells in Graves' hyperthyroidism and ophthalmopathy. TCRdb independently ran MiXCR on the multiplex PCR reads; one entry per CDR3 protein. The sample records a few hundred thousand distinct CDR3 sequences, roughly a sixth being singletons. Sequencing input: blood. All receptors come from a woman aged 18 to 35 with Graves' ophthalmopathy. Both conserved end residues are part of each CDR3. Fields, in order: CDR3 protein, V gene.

CASSLSLTGGHTDTQYF TRBV7-3
CASSGKGENEQFF TRBV11-2
CASSSLGGGPASPLHF TRBV19
CATSRDRESWGPQHF TRBV15
CASSLEPGTGGEGETQYF TRBV7-9
CATSDYTRRNEQFF TRBV24-1
CASSASVGEQFF TRBV12-3/TRBV12-4
CASSQDQSGLSYEQYF TRBV14
CASSPGLSGNTIYF TRBV7-3
CAWSPGTGVGEQYF TRBV30
CASSLSTALSYEQYF TRBV27
CASRTGTGSSRGYTF TRBV5-5
CASSVDRLQRDTQYF TRBV7-2
CASAELGGGNEQFF TRBV6-1
CASSRPPGHADTQYF TRBV7-2
CASSSVRGYGYTF TRBV11-2
CASSYAGDAEAFF TRBV6-2/TRBV6-3
CASSPTGTAYEQYF TRBV11-1
CASTSDNSNQPQHF TRBV6-1
CASSSHPTEGTEAFF TRBV7-6
CASSSNPLPKQGTPGDEQYF TRBV7-6
CASSQRAFQETQYF TRBV6-2/TRBV6-3
CASSRQGLAGAAEQFF TRBV9
CASSLDRGANYGYTF TRBV28